A selection of T cell receptor beta chains follows, all from one sample in a study of identical twins. TCRdb itself ran the 5' RACE reads through MiXCR, one entry per CDR3 protein. The data hold 450,000 or so distinct CDR3 sequences, with 14% observed a single time. The sample also formed part of further work on yellow fever vaccine responses in identical twins.

Material for sequencing was CD4+ T cells sorted from blood. Every receptor here comes from a woman in her late teens or twenties in good health. CDR3s include the opening cysteine and the closing phenylalanine or tryptophan. The order of the fields is CDR3 protein, CDR3 DNA, J gene, V gene, D gene, clone size. The D gene is left open where the match is weak. Clone size, where shown, is once, few, many, or a class for clones that have expanded.

CACGTMNTEAFF TGTGCGTGCGGGACCATGAACACTGAAGCTTTCTTT TRBJ1-1 TRBV3-1 NA few
CASSQTHGSLFF TGTGCCAGCAGCCAGACTCACGGGTCGCTGTTTTTT TRBJ2-2 TRBV7-9 NA many
CASSPGRGNTEAFF TGTGCCAGCAGCCCCGGGAGGGGGAACACTGAAGCTTTCTTT TRBJ1-1 TRBV3-1 NA many
CASSQDPAGNEQFF TGTGCCAGCAGCCAAGATCCCGCAGGGAATGAGCAGTTCTTC TRBJ2-1 TRBV3-1 NA few
CASSLGLKQETQYF TGTGCCAGCAGCTTGGGTCTGAAACAAGAGACCCAGTACTTC TRBJ2-5 TRBV7-2 NA NA
CASSHGLAVDEQYF TGCGCCAGCAGCCACGGACTAGCGGTCGACGAGCAGTACTTC TRBJ2-7 TRBV4-3 TRBD2 few
CASTGRAGANNEQFF TGTGCCAGCACCGGTAGGGCAGGGGCGAATAATGAGCAGTTCTTC TRBJ2-1 TRBV2 NA NA
CASSQDYAGLLNTGELFF TGTGCCAGCAGCCAAGATTATGCGGGACTTTTGAACACCGGGGAGCTGTTTTTT TRBJ2-2 TRBV14 NA NA
CASSLRLLAGGNTGELFF TGTGCCAGCAGCTTACGATTACTAGCGGGGGGGAACACCGGGGAGCTGTTTTTT TRBJ2-2 TRBV11-3 TRBD2 few
CASSLGTTDYEQYF TGTGCCAGCAGCTTAGGGACAACGGACTACGAGCAGTACTTC TRBJ2-7 TRBV7-9 NA NA
CASSLRGNTGELFF TGTGCCAGCAGTTTACGGGGTAACACCGGGGAGCTGTTTTTT TRBJ2-2 TRBV28 NA many
CASSRDGPPQYF TGTGCCAGTAGTAGAGACGGACCCCCGCAGTACTTC TRBJ2-7 TRBV19 NA few
CARGAGDLKGPDTQYF TGCGCCAGAGGAGCGGGAGATTTAAAGGGTCCAGATACGCAGTATTTT TRBJ2-3 TRBV10-2 TRBD2 many
CAIRPGTSGAYNEQFF TGTGCCATCAGGCCCGGGACTAGCGGGGCGTACAATGAGCAGTTCTTC TRBJ2-1 TRBV10-3 TRBD2 few
CASTKHLGGAPYNEQFF TGTGCCAGCACGAAGCACTTAGGGGGGGCCCCCTACAATGAGCAGTTCTTC TRBJ2-1 TRBV6-1 NA NA
CASRVTSGGVGTQYF TGTGCCAGCAGAGTGACTAGCGGGGGGGTTGGTACGCAGTATTTT TRBJ2-3 TRBV12-3/TRBV12-4 TRBD2 few
CSASYLSWGLNTGELFF TGCAGTGCTAGTTATCTAAGCTGGGGCTTGAACACCGGGGAGCTGTTTTTT TRBJ2-2 TRBV20-1 NA NA
CASSPRDGNTEAFF TGTGCCAGCTCACCGCGGGACGGGAACACTGAAGCTTTCTTT TRBJ1-1 TRBV18 NA NA
CASSSLGIPRETQYF TGCGCCAGCAGCTCGCTAGGGATCCCTAGAGAGACCCAGTACTTC TRBJ2-5 TRBV5-1 NA few
CASSFQAGAYNEQFF TGTGCCAGCAGCTTTCAAGCGGGAGCCTACAATGAGCAGTTCTTC TRBJ2-1 TRBV7-6 TRBD2 NA
CASSILEETQYF TGTGCCAGCTCAATCCTGGAAGAGACCCAGTACTTC TRBJ2-5 TRBV18 NA many
CASSLGPQETQYF TGTGCCAGCAGCTTAGGTCCCCAAGAGACCCAGTACTTC TRBJ2-5 TRBV7-2 NA many
CASSPGTGAPYEQYF TGTGCCAGCAGCCCGGGGACAGGGGCACCCTACGAGCAGTACTTC TRBJ2-7 TRBV7-2 TRBD1 NA
CSAQTGIYEQYF TGCAGTGCCCAGACAGGCATCTACGAGCAGTACTTC TRBJ2-7 TRBV20-1 NA few
CSARASGGGYNEQFF TGCAGTGCTAGAGCCAGCGGGGGTGGCTACAATGAGCAGTTCTTC TRBJ2-1 TRBV20-1 TRBD2 NA
CASSLTDRDTQYF TGCGCCAGCAGCTTGACAGATAGGGATACGCAGTATTTT TRBJ2-3 TRBV5-1 NA few
CASSLLGGEKTQYF TGTGCCAGCAGTTTATTAGGGGGGGAAAAGACCCAGTACTTC TRBJ2-5 TRBV28 NA NA
CAISVGVSDTQYF TGTGCCATCAGTGTGGGGGTCTCAGATACGCAGTATTTT TRBJ2-3 TRBV10-3 NA NA
CSFTGRLGTEAFF TGCAGCTTTACAGGGCGCCTAGGCACTGAAGCTTTCTTT TRBJ1-1 TRBV20-1 NA NA
CASSPSNNGYTF TGTGCCAGCAGCCCGAGTAATAATGGCTACACCTTC TRBJ1-2 TRBV11-2 NA few
CSARDPGLADRSYNEQFF TGCAGTGCTAGAGATCCCGGACTAGCGGATAGGTCCTACAATGAGCAGTTCTTC TRBJ2-1 TRBV20-1 TRBD2 NA
CATRGDLSGRGEQFF TGTGCCACCAGGGGGGATCTTAGCGGGAGGGGTGAGCAGTTCTTC TRBJ2-1 TRBV15 TRBD2 few
CASSLATALNTGELFF TGTGCCAGCAGCTTGGCTACCGCATTAAACACCGGGGAGCTGTTTTTT TRBJ2-2 TRBV7-2 NA few
CATANPVTSTDTQYF TGTGCCACAGCCAACCCGGTAACTAGCACAGATACGCAGTATTTT TRBJ2-3 TRBV10-3 NA NA
CASSFLGLGRTDTQYF TGTGCCAGCAGCTTCCTCGGACTAGGCCGCACAGATACGCAGTATTTT TRBJ2-3 TRBV5-4 TRBD2 few
CASSLFSSGIKTQYF TGTGCCAGCAGCTTATTCTCTAGCGGGATAAAGACCCAGTACTTC TRBJ2-5 TRBV13 TRBD2 NA
CASSRQGVWDTQYF TGTGCCAGCAGTAGACAGGGGGTTTGGGATACGCAGTATTTT TRBJ2-3 TRBV25-1 TRBD1 NA
CSAGEQAINSPLHF TGCAGTGCGGGAGAACAGGCAATTAATTCACCCCTCCACTTT TRBJ1-6 TRBV20-1 NA NA
CSARGNEQYF TGCAGTGCTAGAGGGAACGAGCAGTACTTC TRBJ2-7 TRBV20-1 NA few
CASRLQGSSSPLHF TGTGCCAGCAGGCTACAGGGTAGCTCTTCACCCCTCCACTTT TRBJ1-6 TRBV27 NA few
CSAIEVTGTDTQYF TGCAGTGCTATCGAGGTGACAGGCACAGATACGCAGTATTTT TRBJ2-3 TRBV20-1 NA many
CASSQAGAYNSPLHF TGTGCCAGCAGCCAGGCGGGCGCGTATAATTCACCCCTCCACTTT TRBJ1-6 TRBV14 NA few
CASSRTARILSYEQYF TGTGCCAGCAGTCGAACCGCCAGAATCCTCTCCTACGAGCAGTACTTC TRBJ2-7 TRBV6-2/TRBV6-3 NA few
CASSQSYYNEQFF TGTGCCAGCAGCCAATCCTACTACAATGAGCAGTTCTTC TRBJ2-1 TRBV14 NA few
CASSLAGGGLGKNIQYF TGTGCCAGCAGCTTAGCGGGGGGCGGTCTTGGCAAAAACATTCAGTACTTC TRBJ2-4 TRBV7-2 NA NA
CASRHSGGREKLFF TGTGCCAGCAGGCATTCAGGGGGCCGTGAAAAACTGTTTTTT TRBJ1-4 TRBV12-3/TRBV12-4 TRBD1 many
CATSRTRTTNTDTQYF TGTGCCACCAGCAGGACCAGGACTACTAACACAGATACGCAGTATTTT TRBJ2-3 TRBV15 NA few
CASSSAQQGTQFF TGCGCCAGCAGCTCAGCCCAACAGGGGACGCAGTTCTTC TRBJ2-1 TRBV5-1 TRBD1 NA
CASSATLPGQETEQFF TGCGCCAGCAGCGCGACTCTCCCCGGGCAGGAGACTGAGCAGTTCTTC TRBJ2-1 TRBV5-1 NA few
CASSISSNTIYF TGTGCCAGCAGTATTTCAAGCAACACCATATATTTT TRBJ1-3 TRBV2 NA few
CASSPNPYTDTQYF TGTGCCAGCAGTCCAAATCCTTACACAGATACGCAGTATTTT TRBJ2-3 TRBV27 NA few
CASRPGLGGNQPQHF TGCGCCAGCAGGCCTGGACTCGGGGGCAATCAGCCCCAGCATTTT TRBJ1-5 TRBV5-1 NA NA
CASRRLAGGDDTYNEQFF TGTGCCAGCAGGAGACTAGCGGGGGGCGATGATACCTACAATGAGCAGTTCTTC TRBJ2-1 TRBV2 TRBD2 few
CASSYRQGDRDIQYF TGTGCCAGCAGTTACAGGCAGGGGGATAGGGACATTCAGTACTTC TRBJ2-4 TRBV6-5 TRBD1 NA
CSVGSGRPPYF TGCAGCGTTGGTAGCGGGAGGCCTCCTTACTTC TRBJ2-5 TRBV29-1 TRBD2 NA
CASSVGWRDQETQYF TGTGCCAGCAGCGTAGGATGGCGAGACCAAGAGACCCAGTACTTC TRBJ2-5 TRBV11-2 NA many
CASSLGGAHGYTF TGTGCCAGCAGTTTAGGGGGGGCTCATGGCTACACCTTC TRBJ1-2 TRBV12-3/TRBV12-4 NA many
CASTTGSGGAKNTQYF TGCGCCAGCACCACGGGAAGCGGGGGAGCCAAAAATACGCAGTATTTT TRBJ2-3 TRBV5-1 TRBD2 few
CASSFPWREQYF TGTGCCAGCAGCTTCCCTTGGAGGGAGCAGTACTTC TRBJ2-7 TRBV6-2/TRBV6-3 NA NA
CASSSTGGANYEQYF TGTGCCAGCAGCTCGACAGGGGGCGCGAACTACGAGCAGTACTTC TRBJ2-7 TRBV7-2 TRBD1 NA